The 10 T cell receptor beta chains below come from one sample, sequenced in a study of blood T cell repertoires in COVID-19. TCRdb keeps only in-frame clones here, not all; method: immunoSEQ multiplex PCR. The table lists 260,000 or so clones, 85% of them singletons, with about 2.7% in the top ten. The sample was PBMCs or T cells enriched from blood (not recorded which). The receptors were sampled from a woman aged 50 to 65 who had recovered from COVID-19.

The V gene is TRBV7-6, the J gene TRBJ1-1; 7 bases agree with TRBD1. The CDR3 sequence is 15 residues long. CDR1 is SGHVS, CDR2 FNYEAQ, per germline. Trimming took 2 bases from V and 1 from J; bases not matched to a gene: 4. The CDR3 region has the DNA TGTGCCAGCAGCTTATGGACAGGCCAGAACACTGAAGCTTTCTTT. Protein: CASSLWTGQNTEAFF.

V is TRBV29-1 and J is TRBJ1-1, with D perhaps matching TRBD1 (6 bases). Trimming took 6 bases from V and 7 from J, leaving 21 bases between them. CDR1 is SQVTM, CDR2 ANQGSEA, per germline. The CDR3 extends over 14 amino acids. This CDR3 is CSVDPGSQDSEAFF. The CDR3 DNA follows: TGCAGCGTGGACCCGGGGTCACAGGACAGTGAAGCTTTCTTT.

V and J are TRBV27 and TRBJ2-3; D might be TRBD1 (5 bases). CDR1 is MNHEY and CDR2 is SMNVEV in the germline V gene (reference sequence). V was shortened by 5 bases and J by 4 bases, with 13 bases between the two germline ends. This CDR3 is built from 14 residues. CDR3 in DNA: TGTGCCAGCAGTGCACGGACACGAGCAGATACGCAGTATTTT. It codes for CASSARTRADTQYF.

This chain joins TRBV4-1 and TRBJ2-1, with 12 bases aligning to TRBD2. V trimming: 3 bases; J trimming: 3 bases; junction bases outside the gene matches: 9. Germline loops: CDR1 MGHRA, CDR2 YSYEKL. This CDR3 contains 18 residues. In DNA, the CDR3 is TGCGCCAGCAGCCAGGAGCGACTAGCGGGGGATCACTACAATGAGCAGTTCTTC. It is translated as CASSQERLAGDHYNEQFF.

V and J are TRBV6-2 or TRBV6-3 and TRBJ2-1; TRBD2 matches at 14 bases. The V segment lost 0 bases and the J segment 4 bases; nucleotides outside the gene matches: 5. From germline, CDR1 is MNHEY and CDR2 SVGEGT. The CDR3 has 18 residues. The CDR3 is CASSYSGLAGDLYNEQFF. CDR3 coding DNA: TGTGCCAGCAGTTACTCGGGACTAGCGGGAGATCTGTACAATGAGCAGTTCTTC.

The CDR3 DNA sequence: TGTGCCAGCAGCTTACAAGGGACTAGCGGGAGTGCTGGCTACGAGCAGTACTTC. Translating gives CASSLQGTSGSAGYEQYF. The gene calls are TRBV7-2 and TRBJ2-7; TRBD2 matches at 14 bases. With V trimmed by 2 bases and J by 3 bases, 9 bases remained unmatched. CDR1 is SGHTA and CDR2 is FQGNSA in the germline V gene. This CDR3 has 18 amino acids.

A single count supports this clone. The V gene is TRBV3-1 (or the pseudogene TRBV3-2), the J gene TRBJ1-1, with D perhaps TRBD1 (5 bases). V lost 0 bases, J lost 4 bases, and 12 bases lay in between. Germline loops: CDR1 LGHDT, CDR2 YNNKEL (reference sequence). The CDR3 sequence is 15 residues long. CDR3 sequence (DNA): TGTGCCAGCAGCCAAGATCGATTCAGGGCCACTGAAGCTTTCTTT. The encoded protein is CASSQDRFRATEAFF.

This chain joins TRBV5-4 and TRBJ1-2, with D possibly TRBD1 on 5 matching bases. CDR3 size: 14 residues. Trimming shortened V by 4 bases and J by 2 bases, and 12 bases separated the two germline ends. CDR1 SGHNT and CDR2 YYREEE come from the germline V gene (reference sequence). The CDR3 is CASSAPTGNYGYTF. CDR3 sequence (DNA): TGTGCCAGCAGCGCTCCAACAGGCAACTATGGCTACACCTTC.

This chain uses TRBV24-1 with TRBJ1-2; D not resolved. This CDR3 is built from 14 residues. Germline CDR1 and CDR2: KGHDR and SFDVKD. V dropped 2 bases and J dropped 4 bases, with 10 bases sitting between them. The CDR3: CATSDSDRGYGYTF. As DNA, the CDR3 is TGTGCCACCAGTGATTCAGACCGGGGCTATGGCTACACCTTC.

The V call is TRBV3-1 (or the pseudogene TRBV3-2), the J call TRBJ1-6, with D uncertain. Trimming took 0 bases from V and 6 from J, leaving 12 bases between them. The CDR3 has 16 residues. The germline V gene has CDR1 LGHDT and CDR2 YNNKEL (reference sequence). CDR3 bases: TGTGCCAGCAGCCAAGAGCCGGGGATTGGTAATTCACCCCTCCACTTT. This translates into CASSQEPGIGNSPLHF.